This TCR beta chain was recorded in a study of Graves' ophthalmopathy and Graves' hyperthyroidism. Germline lookup yields CDR1 GTSNPN and CDR2 SVGIG (reference sequence). The CDR3 length is 14 residues. Losses at the gene ends were 4 bases for V and 6 bases for J; bases not matched to a gene: 11. Study-wide results and limits: With around 88% sensitivity and around 81% specificity, a 13-signature model separated ophthalmopathy from stable hyperthyroidism.

This clonotype was counted only a few times. Its antigen is unidentified. Certain patients, namely those with other autoimmune diseases, uncontrolled infections, pregnancy or lactation, were excluded. Patients were diagnosed from clinical symptoms, serum thyroxine, TRAb, thyroid ultrasound and orbital computed tomography. RNA transcripts served as template for amplifying TCR beta CDR3 sequences. HTBI-primed RT-PCR formed the first round, and a multiplex PCR formed the second. TCRdb called the multiplex PCR reads again in MiXCR, with one record for every CDR3 protein. The sample lists some 520,000 distinct CDR3 sequences, around 15% occurring once.

The chain links TRBV30 to TRBJ2-7, with TRBD2 matching 8 bases. Sequences were obtained from blood. This sequence was found in a woman younger than 45 with Graves' ophthalmopathy. The CDR3 is CAWNSASGPVEQYF. Here the CDR3 DNA reads TGTGCCTGGAATTCGGCTAGCGGGCCAGTCGAGCAGTACTTC.